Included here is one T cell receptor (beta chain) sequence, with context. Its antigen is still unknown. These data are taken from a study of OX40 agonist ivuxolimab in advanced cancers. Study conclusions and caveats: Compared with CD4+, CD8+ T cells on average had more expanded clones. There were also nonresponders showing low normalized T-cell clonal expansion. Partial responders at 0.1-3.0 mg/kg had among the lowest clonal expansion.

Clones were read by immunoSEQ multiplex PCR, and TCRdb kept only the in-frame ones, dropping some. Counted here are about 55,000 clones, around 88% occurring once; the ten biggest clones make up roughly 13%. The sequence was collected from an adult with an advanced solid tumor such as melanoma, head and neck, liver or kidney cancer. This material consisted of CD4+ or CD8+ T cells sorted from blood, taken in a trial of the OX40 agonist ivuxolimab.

CDR3 sequence reads: CAWSWGQAKETQYF. The CDR3 region has the DNA TGTGCCTGGAGCTGGGGACAGGCGAAAGAGACCCAGTACTTC. The chain has TRBV30 and TRBJ2-5; 8 nucleotides align to TRBD1. V shed 3 bases and J 3 bases; nucleotides not matched to a gene: 6. CDR1 GTSNPN and CDR2 SVGIG come from the germline V gene (reference sequence). The CDR3 is 14 residues long.